This T cell receptor (beta chain) was sequenced for a study of human T cells and chemical hapten exposure (dated by TCRdb to about 2021). Background for the entire study: Libraries were pooled for sequencing, and variation in per-sample TCR yields was attributed mainly to small differences in library volumes within the pool. In alopecia patients, the study followed how the peripheral blood TCR repertoire changed in vivo over primary and secondary sensitization to diphenylcyclopropenone (DPC), a hapten. From each blood RNA sample, both TCR alpha and TCR beta chains were sequenced. General conclusions and limits of the study: After repeated subsampling, the strength of the expansion versus patch-test correlation and the threshold at which it became significant changed. DPC sensitization did not change the number of TCRs with a frequency above 1 in 1000, and there was no evidence of changes in global repertoire structure.

Total RNA was isolated from unfractionated whole blood collected in Tempus Blood RNA tubes. Five or six healthy volunteers were used as TCR sequencing controls and were bled at day 0, 2 weeks and 6 weeks. The germline V gene (reference sequence) gives CDR1 as MNHNY and CDR2 as SVGAGI. The CDR3 numbers 16 residues from cysteine through phenylalanine. The kept DNA is CDR3 alone, 48 bases in frame from the first base. Deletion took 0 bases off V and 2 bases off J, with a span of 12 bases between the germline ends. The protocol used for the library was 5' RACE. Reads for this sample came from an Illumina MiSeq. During library preparation, unique molecular identifiers were attached to individual cDNA molecules so that TCRs could be counted quantitatively and reproducibly. The original methods were these. The median number of TCRs per sample was 95,638, ranging from about 23,224 to 700,000. V, J and CDR3 annotation of the TCR reads was carried out using the Decombinator software suite. To make PS versus PT1 abundance plots, every sample was subsampled to the same number of TCRs (28,000). TCRs were defined as expanded if absent before sensitization and observed at least eight times at the 2-week time point. TCRdb reworked the public reads: Q25 trimming with fastp, MiXCR clone assembly, productive beta chains retained. One record per CDR3 amino acid sequence lists the most common genes and DNA. TCRdb's processing, not the study's, gives the V and J calls here. The sample data list about 81,000 distinct CDR3 sequences, and 6.5% to 8.5% of these were observed just once. The ten largest account for over 2% of the sample.

The sample holds a few counts of this clonotype. This clone's antigen is unknown. Nothing much larger sits one base from this clone, and base qualities are not available. The chain is made from TRBV6-6 and TRBJ2-3; the best D guess is TRBD2, with 7 bases matching. The clonotype was recovered from a male donor in good health. The bases are TGTGCCAGCAGTTACTCAGGACGGGGGGCCACAGATACGCAGTATTTT. It is translated as CASSYSGRGATDTQYF.